This TCR beta chain was retrieved from a study of early T cells in non-severe SARS-CoV-2 infection. Study-level findings and limits: Clonotype matching in VDJdb favored anti-spike CD8 responses and did not capture private and CD4 specificities.

Researchers attached unique molecular identifiers to individual cDNA molecules. TCRdb re-called the 5' RACE reads with MiXCR, one entry per CDR3 protein. The profile covers 20,000 to 30,000 distinct CDR3 sequences, with around 3.9% appearing a single time and 4.4% taken by the ten largest. This clonotype was seen many times. What it binds is unknown. The CDR3 covers 15 residues. CDR1 and CDR2 from the germline V gene are SQVTM and ANQGSEA. V dropped 7 bases and J dropped 0; count of bases not matched to a gene: 10. The J gene is TRBJ1-1, the V gene TRBV29-1, with 8 bases identical to TRBD1. Specimen: whole blood. The receptor comes from an adult who was a healthcare worker with PCR-confirmed SARS-CoV-2 infection or an uninfected control (not recorded which). The CDR3 loop reads CSALLGQAMNTEAFF. The DNA of the CDR3 is TGCAGCGCTTTGCTGGGACAGGCAATGAACACTGAAGCTTTCTTT.